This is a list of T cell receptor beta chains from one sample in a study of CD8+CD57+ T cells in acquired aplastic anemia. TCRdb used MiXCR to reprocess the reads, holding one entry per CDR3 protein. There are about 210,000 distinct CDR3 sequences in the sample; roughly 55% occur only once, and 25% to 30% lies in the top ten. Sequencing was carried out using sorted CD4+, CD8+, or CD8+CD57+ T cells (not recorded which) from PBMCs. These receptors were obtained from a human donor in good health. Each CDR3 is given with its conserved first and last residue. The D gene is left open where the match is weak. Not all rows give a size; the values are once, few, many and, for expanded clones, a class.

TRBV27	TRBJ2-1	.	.	CASMETPYNEQFF	TGTGCCAGCATGGAAACTCCCTACAATGAGCAGTTCTTC
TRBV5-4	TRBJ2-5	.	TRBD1	CASSLAVGTGTQYF	TGTGCCAGCAGCTTGGCGGTTGGGACAGGGACCCAGTACTTC
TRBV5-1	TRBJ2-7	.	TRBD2	CASNGGGGEQYF	TGCGCCAGCAACGGTGGGGGGGGCGAGCAGTACTTC
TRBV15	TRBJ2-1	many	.	CATSPNDNEQFF	TGTGCCACCAGTCCCAATGACAATGAGCAGTTCTTC
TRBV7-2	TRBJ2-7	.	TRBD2	CASSPDFTSDEQYF	TGTGCCAGCAGCCCAGACTTTACTAGCGACGAGCAGTACTTC
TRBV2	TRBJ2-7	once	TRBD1	CANTGVDSYDHYF	TGTGCCAATACAGGGGTGGACTCCTACGATCATTACTTC
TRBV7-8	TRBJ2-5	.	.	CASSLGFGGETQYF	TGTGCCAGCAGCTTGGGTTTTGGGGGAGAGACCCAGTACTTC
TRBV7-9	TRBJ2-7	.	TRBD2	CAWTAGVSSEQYF	TGTGCCTGGACAGCGGGAGTATCGAGCGAGCAGTACTTC
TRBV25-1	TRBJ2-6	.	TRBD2	CASSPGTSASSGANVLTF	TGTGCCAGCAGTCCCGGGACTAGCGCAAGCTCTGGGGCCAACGTCCTGACTTTC
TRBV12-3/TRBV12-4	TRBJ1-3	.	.	CASSLGRDTIYF	TGTGCCAGCAGTTTGGGCAGGGACACCATATATTTT
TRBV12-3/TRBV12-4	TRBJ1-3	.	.	CASSWDTIYF	TGTGCCAGCAGTTGGGACACCATATATTTT
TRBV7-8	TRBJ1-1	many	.	CASSLAAGATEAFF	TGTGCCAGCAGCTTAGCAGCAGGGGCCACTGAAGCTTTCTTT
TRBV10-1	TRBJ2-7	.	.	CASSDCARGFTYEQYF	TGCGCCAGCAGTGATTGTGCCAGGGGCTTTACCTACGAGCAGTACTTC
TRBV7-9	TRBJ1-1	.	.	CASSLTEVTDTEAFF	TGTGCCAGCAGCTTAACGGAGGTAACGGACACTGAAGCTTTCTTT
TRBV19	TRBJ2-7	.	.	CASSPTGVGEQHF	TGTGCCAGTAGTCCGACCGGGGTAGGCGAGCAGCACTTC
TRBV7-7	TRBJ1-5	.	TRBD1	CASSLRTGVNQPQHF	TGTGCCAGCAGTTTGAGGACAGGGGTGAATCAGCCCCAGCATTTT
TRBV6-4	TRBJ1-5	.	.	CASSDGSGNQPQHF	TGTGCCAGCAGTGACGGGTCAGGCAATCAGCCCCAGCATTTT
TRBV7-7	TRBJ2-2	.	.	CASSSKGGLFF	TGTGCTAGCAGCTCGAAGGGGGGGCTGTTTTTT
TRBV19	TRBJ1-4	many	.	CASFGPGTTPTNEKLFF	TGTGCCAGTTTTGGACCAGGGACCACACCAACTAATGAAAAACTGTTTTTT
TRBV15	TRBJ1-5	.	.	CATSAEIAQPQHF	TGTGCCACCAGCGCCGAGATCGCTCAGCCCCAGCATTTT
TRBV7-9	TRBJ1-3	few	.	CASTKGVSGNTIYF	TGTGCCAGCACCAAGGGTGTCTCTGGAAACACCATATATTTT
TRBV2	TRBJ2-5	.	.	CASSEALPPDF	TGTGCCAGCAGTGAAGCGCTTCCCCCGGACTTC